The 7 T cell receptor beta chains below all came from one sample that was sequenced in a study of blood T cells in healthy people across ages. The authors ran a second PCR of about 7 to 12 cycles using a sample-barcoded 5' primer and a J-beta primer mix. TCRdb re-derived calls from the 5' RACE reads in MiXCR, one entry per CDR3 protein. The sample lists 1.4 million or so distinct CDR3 sequences, about 45% occurring once. The sequenced sample was blood. Receptor source: a woman in her late teens or twenties in good health.

This clonotype was detected many times. The chain is built from TRBV3-1 and TRBJ2-1; perhaps TRBD2 as D (6 bases). The CDR3 consists of 16 residues. Trimming pared 3 bases from V and 4 bases from J, leaving 16 bases between. Germline CDR1 is LGHDT and CDR2 is YNNKEL (reference sequence). The DNA for the CDR3 is TGTGCCAGCAGCCATGGTTACGGGAGTGGGTACAATGAGCAGTTCTTC. Its protein is CASSHGYGSGYNEQFF.

This clonotype was observed a handful of times. The chain carries TRBV25-1 and TRBJ1-2; D unclear. The CDR3 length is 15 residues. CDR1 and CDR2 from the germline V gene are MGHDK and SYGVNS. V lost 2 bases and J 2 bases, leaving 12 bases between the germline ends. The CDR3 bases are TGTGCCAGCAGTGAAGGGCGGCCTGGAAACTATGGCTACACCTTC. Residues: CASSEGRPGNYGYTF.

The chain combines TRBV4-3 with TRBJ2-5; 9 nucleotides match TRBD1. The CDR3 consists of 15 residues. Looked up from germline, CDR1 is LGHNA and CDR2 is YSLEER. Unmatched junction bases numbered 13, after V lost 3 bases and J lost 11 bases. The CDR3 DNA reads TGCGCCAGCAGCCATGATCAACAGGGGGCCTACGGGCAGTACTTC. Protein product: CASSHDQQGAYGQYF.

This clonotype was detected only a few times. This chain joins TRBV20-1 and TRBJ2-5; 12 positions match TRBD1. Looked up from germline, CDR1 is DFQATT and CDR2 is SNEGSKA (reference sequence). The CDR3 is 15 residues long. The ends lost 5 bases at V and 7 bases at J; junction bases unmatched: 11. The CDR3 DNA reads as TGCAGTGCTGGTATTCCGGGACAGGGGGCCGTGACCCAGTACTTC. This encodes CSAGIPGQGAVTQYF.

The chain uses TRBV29-1 and TRBJ2-4; no clear D gene. The J call is uncertain, as TRBJ2-7 better fits the DNA end. Germline values: CDR1 SQVTM, CDR2 ANQGSEA. The CDR3 runs to 13 residues. For the CDR3, the DNA is TGCAGCGTTGCCCGACGGGCCGCCCACGAGCAGTACTTC. As protein: CSVARRAAHEQYF.

This clonotype was seen only a few times. This chain joins TRBV10-1 and TRBJ2-5, with 11 bases aligning to TRBD2. The CDR3 loop spans 17 amino acids. Germline-derived CDR1 and CDR2 are WNHNN and SYGVQD (reference sequence). The V segment lost 3 bases and the J segment 2 bases; nucleotides outside the gene matches: 8. The DNA of the CDR3 is TGCGCCAGCAGTGAAAGCCCCCTAGCGGGGGGACAAGAGACCCAGTACTTC. This sequence encodes CASSESPLAGGQETQYF.

This chain links TRBV7-3 with TRBJ2-1, with D perhaps TRBD2 (6 bases). V was pared by 5 bases and J by 3 bases, with 11 bases between. Per the germline V gene, CDR1 is SGHTA and CDR2 is FQGTGA. The CDR3 sequence is 14 residues long. The CDR3 DNA reads TGTGCCAGCAGCGCCACGGGGGACTACAATGAGCAGTTCTTC. This codes for CASSATGDYNEQFF.